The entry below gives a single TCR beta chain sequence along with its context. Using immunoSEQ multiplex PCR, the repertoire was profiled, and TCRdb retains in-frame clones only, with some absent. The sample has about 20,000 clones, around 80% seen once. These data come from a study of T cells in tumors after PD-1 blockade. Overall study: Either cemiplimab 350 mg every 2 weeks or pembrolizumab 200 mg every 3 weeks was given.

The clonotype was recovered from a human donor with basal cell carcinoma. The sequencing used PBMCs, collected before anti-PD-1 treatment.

The CDR3 is CASSGFRDKDTQYF. For the CDR3, the DNA is TGTGCCAGCAGCGGCTTCCGGGACAAAGATACGCAGTATTTT. This chain uses TRBV9 with TRBJ2-3; D is perhaps TRBD1 (6 bases). The CDR3 totals 14 residues. The V and J ends lost 3 bases and 5 bases respectively, with 13 bases between them. Per germline, CDR1 SGDLS and CDR2 YYNGEE.